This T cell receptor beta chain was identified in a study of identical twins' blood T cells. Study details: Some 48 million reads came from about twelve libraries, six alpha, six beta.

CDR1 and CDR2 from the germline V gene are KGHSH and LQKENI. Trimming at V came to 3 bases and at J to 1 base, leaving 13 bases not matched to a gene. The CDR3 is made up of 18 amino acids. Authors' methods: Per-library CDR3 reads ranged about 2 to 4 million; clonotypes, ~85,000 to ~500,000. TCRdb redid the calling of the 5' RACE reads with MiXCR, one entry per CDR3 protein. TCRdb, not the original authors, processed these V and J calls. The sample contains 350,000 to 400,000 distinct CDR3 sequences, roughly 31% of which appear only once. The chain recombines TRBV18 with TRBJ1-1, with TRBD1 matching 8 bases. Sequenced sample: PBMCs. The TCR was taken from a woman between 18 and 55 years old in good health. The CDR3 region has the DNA TGTGCCAGCTCACCCTCACCCTTACAGGGGGGTGGGAACACTGAAGCTTTCTTT. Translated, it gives CASSPSPLQGGGNTEAFF.